This TCR beta chain originates from a study of technical replicates of blood from several donors. Profiled with immunoSEQ multiplex PCR; TCRdb holds only in-frame clones, not every one. The sample yields roughly 79,000 clones, nearly 97% seen once. The germline V gene has CDR1 MNHNS and CDR2 SASEGT. V trimming: 3 bases; J trimming: 4 bases; junction bases outside the gene matches: 8. This CDR3 comprises 15 residues. This clone was seen just once. The chain combines TRBV6-1 with TRBJ2-7, with 8 bases fitting TRBD2. Specimen: T cells isolated from PBMCs. This receptor was obtained from a human donor in good health. CDR3 nucleotides: TGTGCCAGCAGTGACCCGGGACTAGTGATGTACGAGCAGTACTTC. Amino acid sequence: CASSDPGLVMYEQYF.